This section outlines one T cell receptor beta chain sequence together with its context. No antigen is known for it. The sample comes from a study of multiple sclerosis patients with progressive multifocal leukoencephalopathy. General study points: It is unclear whether the findings reflect JC virus infection or general immunocompromise. PML-onset expanded TRB clones were detectable before and during natalizumab therapy.

The protocol was immunoSEQ multiplex PCR, while the TCRdb copy is restricted to in-frame clones and leaves out a portion. The sample consists of some 28,000 clones, around 89% of them appearing once. The CDR3 spans 13 residues. V shed 3 bases and J shed 8 bases, with 11 bases lying between them. CDR1 is SGHVS and CDR2 is FQNEAQ in the germline V gene. Time point: approximately twelve months of natalizumab therapy. All patients had prior interferon beta, and all PML patients were female. This sample comprised PBMCs, obtained from a patient treated with natalizumab. The sequence was obtained from a human donor with multiple sclerosis. The chain combines TRBV7-8 with TRBJ2-1, with D possibly TRBD2 on 5 matching bases. CDR3 residues: CASSLTAGDEQFF. The CDR3 DNA reads as TGTGCCAGCAGCTTGACGGCCGGGGATGAGCAGTTCTTC.